This TCR beta chain was recorded in a study of cytomegalovirus exposure and HLA in healthy donors. Looking at the study overall: The roughly 110 validation repertoires were reported in a later analysis to have been generated on the same platform as the roughly 700 first-cohort repertoires.

Findings and caveats of the study: High sensitivity and specificity were reportedly achieved when the classifier diagnosed cytomegalovirus status. There were under 200 TCR beta chains listed as cytomegalovirus-associated. One later analysis, an examination of the 90 to 150 validation repertoires, found that first-cohort TCR clusters tended to co-occur in them.

Method: immunoSEQ multiplex PCR; TCRdb's copy keeps in-frame clones and lacks some. The sample consists of some 170,000 clones, roughly nine tenths of them appearing once. About this clone itself: The antigen remains undetermined.

CDR3 size: 15 residues. The V end lost 5 bases, the J end lost 1 base, and 13 bases lay between the germline ends. The V gene's germline CDR1 is KGHSH and CDR2 LQKENI. The chain combines TRBV18 with TRBJ2-3, with D perhaps TRBD1 (6 bases). The origin of this receptor is a man aged 25 to 40 in good health and CMV-seropositive. The sample comprised PBMCs. DNA of the CDR3: TGTGCCAGCTCATACACAGGGTCTGGCACAGATACGCAGTATTTT. It encodes CASSYTGSGTDTQYF.